These T cell receptor beta chains were read from a single sample in a study of T cell changes during pregnancy in multiple sclerosis. Sequencing was performed with immunoSEQ multiplex PCR; in TCRdb, only in-frame clones are kept and a portion is missing. Counted here are around 61,000 clones, more than 75% occurring once; the ten biggest clones make up about 5.7%. Sequences were obtained from peripheral blood from another person, used as feeder cells. Receptor source: a human donor whose cells served as feeder cells for cultures in a pregnancy study. Each CDR3 is given with its conserved first and last residue. The D gene is left open where the match is weak. Clone size is not always given. Where it is, it says once, few, many or a class for expanded clones.

D gene	clone size	V gene	J gene	CDR3 DNA	CDR3 protein
.	.	TRBV2	TRBJ1-4	TGTGCCAGCAGTTTACAAGGGGTTGGTGAAAAACTGTTTTTT	CASSLQGVGEKLFF
TRBD1	.	TRBV2	TRBJ2-2	TGTGCCAGCAGGATAGACAGGGCAGGCACCGGGGAGCTGTTTTTT	CASRIDRAGTGELFF
.	.	TRBV4-2	TRBJ1-4	TGTGCCAGCAGCCTCATCCCCCAGGGTTACGATCTTGAAAAACTGTTTTTT	CASSLIPQGYDLEKLFF
.	.	TRBV6-4	TRBJ1-6	TGTGCCAGCAGTGACCGGGGGGGAAATTCACCCCTCCACTTT	CASSDRGGNSPLHF
TRBD1	.	TRBV7-9	TRBJ2-7	TGTGCCAGCAGCCAGGGGGCACGGTACGAGCAGTACTTC	CASSQGARYEQYF
.	.	TRBV28	TRBJ2-2	TGTGCCAGCAGTCTTACCGGGGAGCTGTTTTTT	CASSLTGELFF
.	.	TRBV7-2	TRBJ1-1	TGTGCCAGCAGCTTAGTCGCGGGGTTGGGGGTTTACACTGAAGCTTTCTTT	CASSLVAGLGVYTEAFF
.	.	TRBV5-1	TRBJ2-3	TGCGCCAGCAGCTGGGCAAACACAGATACGCAGTATTTT	CASSWANTDTQYF
TRBD2	.	TRBV11-2	TRBJ2-1	TGTGCCAGCAGCATAGCGGGCAACCGGAATGAGCAGTTCTTC	CASSIAGNRNEQFF
TRBD1	.	TRBV15	TRBJ1-2	TGTGCCACCAGCAGAAAGGACAGGGGATCAAACTATGGCTACACCTTC	CATSRKDRGSNYGYTF
.	.	TRBV6-5	TRBJ1-1	TGTGCCAGCAGCAGACAGAATACCATGAACACTGAAGCTTTCTTT	CASSRQNTMNTEAFF
.	.	TRBV7-6	TRBJ2-1	TGTGCCAGCAGCTTTCGCGGGGAATACGAGCAGTTCTTC	CASSFRGEYEQFF
.	.	TRBV6-5	TRBJ1-1	TGTGCCAGCAGTTACTCGACAGCCACAAGGGCCACTGAAGCTTTCTTT	CASSYSTATRATEAFF
.	.	TRBV29-1	TRBJ2-7	TGCAGCGTTGAAATCTTAGTAGGCCTCTACTCCTACGAGCAGTACTTC	CSVEILVGLYSYEQYF
.	few	TRBV29-1	TRBJ1-3	TGCAGCGTTGGTCCGGGGTATGGAAACACCATATATTTT	CSVGPGYGNTIYF
TRBD2	few	TRBV18	TRBJ2-5	TGTGCCAGCTCACCACCGTTTCTAGCGGAATACCAAGAGACCCAGTACTTC	CASSPPFLAEYQETQYF
.	.	TRBV29-1	TRBJ2-3	TGCAGCGCAGACACAGGGTTCACAGATACGCAGTATTTT	CSADTGFTDTQYF
.	once	TRBV7-3	TRBJ2-1	TGTGCCAGCAGCTCAAGTCTAGCAAATGAGCAGTTCTTC	CASSSSLANEQFF
.	.	TRBV6-1	TRBJ2-1	TGTGCCAGCAGTGTGACGGCCGACAATGAGCAGTTCTTC	CASSVTADNEQFF
TRBD1	once	TRBV6-1	TRBJ1-1	TGTGCCAGCAGGCGATCCGGGACAGATATCACTGAAGCTTTCTTT	CASRRSGTDITEAFF
.	few	TRBV28	TRBJ2-3	TGTGCCAGCAGACTAGGGGGGGCGGCAGATACGCAGTATTTT	CASRLGGAADTQYF
TRBD1	.	TRBV2	TRBJ1-1	TGTGCCAGCAGGGGCCGGACAGGGTCCACTGAAGCTTTCTTT	CASRGRTGSTEAFF
.	.	TRBV7-6	TRBJ1-4	TGTGCCAGCAGGCCTTACGCAGGGGATAATGAAAAACTGTTTTTT	CASRPYAGDNEKLFF
.	.	TRBV9	TRBJ1-1	TGTGCCAGCAGCCCCGTCGCGACTTCCTTTGAAGCTTTCTTT	CASSPVATSFEAFF
TRBD1	.	TRBV4-3	TRBJ1-2	TGCGCCAGCAGCCAAGATTGGCAGGGGGACTATGGCTACACCTTC	CASSQDWQGDYGYTF